The 14 T cell receptor beta chains reported below all come from one sample, sequenced in a study of graft-versus-host responses after intestinal transplantation. Clones were sequenced by immunoSEQ multiplex PCR, and TCRdb holds only the in-frame ones, with some missing. Of 40,000 or so clones in the sample, approximately 93% were seen once. The source was PBMCs, collected roughly 780 days after intestinal transplantation. The receptors derive from a human patient who received an intestinal transplant, so some T cells may come from the graft donor.

The chain recombines TRBV5-1 with TRBJ2-1, with 9 bases that match TRBD1. This CDR3 region has 15 residues. Germline values: CDR1 SGHRS, CDR2 YFSETQ. V lost 0 bases to trimming and J lost 6 bases; unmatched junction nucleotides: 4. The CDR3 reads CASSLAGQGVNEQFF. The CDR3 nucleotides read TGCGCCAGCAGCTTGGCGGGACAGGGAGTCAATGAGCAGTTCTTC.

This chain uses TRBV5-4 with TRBJ2-1, with 9 bases identical to TRBD2. This CDR3 contains 15 residues. CDR1 is SGHNT, CDR2 YYREEE, per germline (reference sequence). Germline trimming cut 4 bases from V and 4 bases from J; bases unmatched to any gene: 6. In DNA, the CDR3 is TGTGCCAGCAGCGCCGGACTAGCGCCATACAATGAGCAGTTCTTC. This encodes CASSAGLAPYNEQFF.

The CDR3 sequence: CASSQDSGGANIQYF. DNA for the CDR3: TGTGCCAGCAGCCAAGATAGCGGGGGGGCCAACATTCAGTACTTC. This chain joins TRBV4-2 and TRBJ2-4, with 11 bases identical to TRBD2. This CDR3 is 15 amino acids long. With V trimmed by 0 bases and J by 7 bases, 2 bases remained unmatched. Germline V lookup: CDR1 LGHNA, CDR2 YNFKEQ.

V usage is TRBV7-6 and J usage is TRBJ2-3; no definite D call. Trimming stripped 8 bases from V and 3 bases from J, with 3 bases between. The germline V gene encodes CDR1 SGHVS and CDR2 FNYEAQ. There are 10 residues in the CDR3. Here the CDR3 reads CASGTDTQYF. CDR3 DNA: TGTGCCAGCGGTACAGATACGCAGTATTTT. Full variable domain (remainder filled in from reference TRBV7-6 and TRBJ2-3): GAGVSQSPRYKVTKRGQDVALRCDPISGHVSLYWYRQALGQGPEFLTYFNYEAQQDKSGLPNDRFSAERPEGSISTLTIQRTEQRDSAMYRCASGTDTQYFGPGTRLTVL.

V gene TRBV18 combines with J gene TRBJ2-5; D gene ambiguous. CDR3 length: 16 amino acids. Germline V gene sequence: CDR1 KGHSH, CDR2 LQKENI. Trimming removed 3 bases at V and 3 bases at J, with 17 bases between. CDR3 sequence: CASSPSRASVKETQYF. In DNA, the CDR3 is TGTGCCAGCTCACCGAGTCGAGCGTCCGTGAAAGAGACCCAGTACTTC.

J is TRBJ1-2 and V is TRBV13; D uncertain. The CDR3 is 15 residues long. Germline assignment: CDR1 PRHDT and CDR2 FYEKMQ (reference sequence). V dropped 3 bases and J dropped 0 bases, with 11 bases sitting between them. CDR3 sequence reads: CASSFLWEANYGYTF. As DNA, the CDR3 is TGTGCCAGCAGCTTTTTGTGGGAGGCTAACTATGGCTACACCTTC.

This clone was counted a single time. The chain is built from TRBV7-2 and TRBJ1-1, with D possibly being TRBD1 (5 bases). Germline loops: CDR1 SGHTA, CDR2 FQGNSA. The V end lost 4 bases, the J end lost 2 bases, and 23 bases lay between the germline ends. The CDR3 length is 18 residues. Here the CDR3 reads CASSSNPLAWDLNTEAFF. In DNA, the CDR3 is TGTGCCAGCAGCTCCAACCCATTGGCGTGGGACTTAAACACTGAAGCTTTCTTT.

Regarding this clone: The sample has other DNA sequences that encode this CDR3 too. The gene calls are TRBV28 and TRBJ2-1, with 10 bases identical to TRBD2. CDR1 and CDR2 (germline): MDHEN, SYDVKM. V was clipped by 4 bases and J by 9 bases; unmatched bases: 9. This CDR3 spans 15 amino acids. CDR3 sequence (DNA): TGTGCCAGCAGTTCAGCCGCTAGCGGGAGTATTGAGCAGTTCTTC. It yields the protein CASSSAASGSIEQFF.

CDR3: CASSLIYWGEKLFF. CDR3 nucleotide sequence: TGCGCCAGCAGCTTAATCTACTGGGGTGAAAAACTGTTTTTT. This chain uses TRBV5-1 with TRBJ1-4; no definite D call. Germline V lookup: CDR1 SGHRS, CDR2 YFSETQ. This CDR3 region has 14 residues. V lost 2 bases, J lost 7 bases, and 12 bases lay in between.

This clone was seen only once. The chain links TRBV5-5 to TRBJ2-3, with 8 bases lining up with TRBD2. Germline CDR1 and CDR2: SGHKS and YYEKEE (reference sequence). The J segment lost 0 bases and the V segment lost 4 bases, leaving 1 base of the junction unmatched. The CDR3 has 14 amino acids. CDR3 protein: CASSTSGSTDTQYF. The CDR3 DNA sequence: TGTGCCAGCAGCACTAGCGGTAGCACAGATACGCAGTATTTT.

This clone is labeled as medium-sized. This rearrangement joins TRBV6-4 to TRBJ2-7; 7 nucleotides agree with TRBD1. Germline lookup yields CDR1 MRHNA and CDR2 SNTAGT. V lost 8 bases and J lost 7; bases outside the gene matches: 11. CDR3 length equals 13 residues. The CDR3 DNA reads TGTGCCAGCGACCTAGGGACAGCTAAGGAGCAGTACTTC. Encoded protein: CASDLGTAKEQYF.

The J gene is TRBJ1-2, the V gene TRBV27, with 7 bases lining up with TRBD1. This CDR3 region has 13 residues. V was pared by 6 bases and J by 8 bases, with 9 bases of the junction left unmatched. CDR1 and CDR2 (germline): MNHEY, SMNVEV (reference sequence). Here the CDR3 reads CASSTLDRRGYTF. CDR3 in DNA: TGTGCCAGCAGCACGCTGGACAGGCGAGGCTACACCTTC.

The chain couples TRBV7-2 to TRBJ1-6, with unresolved D. This CDR3 comprises 17 residues. V lost 5 bases and J 5 bases, leaving 19 bases between the germline ends. Germline values: CDR1 SGHTA, CDR2 FQGNSA. The CDR3 nucleotides are TGTGCCAGCAGCCCAATAGGAGCTACTGGCAATAATTCACCCCTCCACTTT. Its protein product is CASSPIGATGNNSPLHF.

DNA for the CDR3: TGTGCCAGTAGGCCATTGAGCGGGGGGGACACCGGGGAGCTGTTTTTT. Protein sequence: CASRPLSGGDTGELFF. This chain links TRBV19 with TRBJ2-2; TRBD2 matches at 10 bases. Per germline, CDR1 LNHDA and CDR2 SQIVND (reference sequence). The CDR3 length is 16 residues. The trim removed 6 bases at V and 3 bases at J, leaving 7 bases unmatched.